The rows below give T cell receptor beta chains drawn from one sample of a study of blood T cell repertoires in COVID-19. The method was immunoSEQ multiplex PCR; TCRdb's version includes in-frame clones alone and lacks a portion of them. The sample has 300,000 or so clones; 90% are singletons. The sample consisted of peripheral blood. These TCRs come from a woman aged 30 to 39 with COVID-19, enrolled during active disease. Both conserved end residues are part of each CDR3. Fields, in order: D gene, clone size, V gene, J gene, CDR3 DNA, CDR3 protein. The D gene is left open where the match is weak. Not all rows give a size; the values are once, few, many and, for expanded clones, a class.

>TRBD1|few|TRBV25-1|TRBJ1-2
TGTGCCAGCAGTGCACAGGGGGATGATGGCTACACCTTC
CASSAQGDDGYTF
>TRBD2|once|TRBV12-3/TRBV12-4|TRBJ2-1
TGTGCCAGCAGTTCTGAGCGGGAGGAGCAGTTCTTC
CASSSEREEQFF
>TRBD1|-|TRBV6-5|TRBJ1-1
TGTGCCAGCAGTTACAGTCAGGGGGTGTCGAACACTGAAGCTTTCTTT
CASSYSQGVSNTEAFF
>TRBD2|-|TRBV28|TRBJ2-7
TGTGCCAGCACCCCGGGACTAGCGGCCTACGAGCAGTACTTC
CASTPGLAAYEQYF
>-|-|TRBV5-1|TRBJ1-4
TGCGCCAGCAGCTTGGACACCAATAATGAAAAACTGTTTTTT
CASSLDTNNEKLFF
>TRBD1|-|TRBV7-9|TRBJ1-4
TGTGCCAGCAGGTCGGGACAGCCTGAAAAACTGTTTTTT
CASRSGQPEKLFF
>TRBD1|-|TRBV27|TRBJ1-2
TGTGCCAGCAGTCAGGGACAGGGGGCGGCCTATGGCTACACCTTC
CASSQGQGAAYGYTF
>TRBD1|-|TRBV2|TRBJ1-1
TGTGCCAGCAGTCCCCGAACCGGGACAGGGGGCTTAGGAGCTTTCTTT
CASSPRTGTGGLGAFF
>TRBD2|-|TRBV10-3|TRBJ2-3
TGTGCCATCAGTGATTTTAGCGGGACGGGGGATACGCAGTATTTT
CAISDFSGTGDTQYF
>TRBD1|-|TRBV7-9|TRBJ2-7
TGTGCCAGCACCAGGGACAGTCCTTTGAAAGAGCAGTACTTC
CASTRDSPLKEQYF
>-|-|TRBV28|TRBJ1-5
TGTGCCAGCAGTCCGTCGGACAGCCTCGATCAGCCCCAGCATTTT
CASSPSDSLDQPQHF
>-|-|TRBV2|TRBJ2-7
TGTGCCAGCAGAACAGGAGACGAGCAGTACTTC
CASRTGDEQYF
>TRBD1|-|TRBV28|TRBJ2-1
TGTGCCAGCAGGCCAGGGGGCGCTGGTAATGAGCAGTTCTTC
CASRPGGAGNEQFF
>-|-|TRBV19|TRBJ2-3
TGTGCCAGTAGTGGAGTAGCCCGCACAGATACGCAGTATTTT
CASSGVARTDTQYF
>TRBD2|-|TRBV4-2|TRBJ2-3
TGTGCCAGCAGCCTGCTGGGGGGGACAGATACGCAGTATTTT
CASSLLGGTDTQYF
>TRBD1|-|TRBV2|TRBJ2-3
TGTGCCAGCATGCCGACAGGGGTAACCAACACAGATACGCAGTATTTT
CASMPTGVTNTDTQYF
>TRBD2|-|TRBV19|TRBJ2-4
TGTGCCAGTAGTTCTAGCGGGAGACGTGACATTCAGTACTTC
CASSSSGRRDIQYF
>TRBD1|-|TRBV18|TRBJ2-1
TGTGCCAGCTCACCCGGACAGGTTGCCTACAATGAGCAGTTCTTC
CASSPGQVAYNEQFF
>TRBD2|-|TRBV3-1/TRBV3-2|TRBJ2-3
TGTGCCAGCAGCCAGCCGGGACTAGTTCCTACGCAGTATTTT
CASSQPGLVPTQYF
>-|-|TRBV13|TRBJ1-5
TGTGCCAGCAGCTTAGGGCGGGGAGTTATGCAGCCCCAGCATTTT
CASSLGRGVMQPQHF
>TRBD2|-|TRBV5-6|TRBJ2-3
TGTGCCAGCAGACCCGGGACTAGCGGGAGTCCAGATACGCAGTATTTT
CASRPGTSGSPDTQYF
>-|-|TRBV28|TRBJ2-3
TGTGCCAGCAGTTTAGGGGGCCTAAGGACCGGTGATACGCAGTATTTT
CASSLGGLRTGDTQYF
>-|-|TRBV10-3|TRBJ1-4
TGTGCCACCCAGTTGAGCGAAAATGAAAAACTGTTTTTT
CATQLSENEKLFF
>-|-|TRBV9|TRBJ1-1
TGTGCCAGCAGCGTATCAGGGGTTGAAGCTTTCTTT
CASSVSGVEAFF
>-|once|TRBV27|TRBJ2-2
TGTGCCAGCAGTATGGAGCGCCTGAGGGATGGCACCGGGGAGCTGTTTTTT
CASSMERLRDGTGELFF
>TRBD2|-|TRBV7-2|TRBJ2-1
TGTGCCAGCAGCTTATTGGCGGGAGGGGGGAACAATGAGCAGTTCTTC
CASSLLAGGGNNEQFF
>TRBD1|-|TRBV7-9|TRBJ2-2
TGTGCCAGCAGCTCCAGGGGGAACAGGAACACCGGGGAGCTGTTTTTT
CASSSRGNRNTGELFF
>TRBD2|-|TRBV6-6|TRBJ2-7
TGTGCCAGCAAACTAGCGGCTAATCCCGAGCAGTACTTC
CASKLAANPEQYF
>-|-|TRBV18|TRBJ2-7
TGTGCCAGCTCACTCACTAGCTCGAGAGCAGATGGCCACGAGCAGTACTTC
CASSLTSSRADGHEQYF
>TRBD1|once|TRBV19|TRBJ1-3
TGTGCCAGTAGTACTACAGGGGGCTCTGGAAACACCATATATTTT
CASSTTGGSGNTIYF
>TRBD2|-|TRBV5-4|TRBJ2-1
TGTGCCAGCAGCACCCCCGGGACTAGCTCCTACAATGAGCAGTTCTTC
CASSTPGTSSYNEQFF
>-|-|TRBV6-4|TRBJ2-3
TGTGCCAGCAGTGAGGAGAACACAGATACGCAGTATTTT
CASSEENTDTQYF
>TRBD2|few|TRBV5-4|TRBJ2-1
TGTGCCAGCAGCTTGGGTTCGCTAGCGGGAAGGACTGAGCAGTTCTTC
CASSLGSLAGRTEQFF